This TCR beta chain was recorded in a study of CD8+CD57+ T cells in acquired aplastic anemia. This clonotype was counted a few times. TCR beta VDJ combinations and CDR3 sequences were profiled from genomic DNA. TCRdb passed the reads through MiXCR, listing each CDR3 protein once. The data contain 150,000 to 200,000 distinct CDR3 sequences, approximately 49% of them singletons. Sequencing input: sorted CD4+, CD8+, or CD8+CD57+ T cells (not recorded which) from PBMCs. The source is a human donor in good health.

The CDR3 bases are TGCAGTGCTAGAGATCGAGGGAGTGGGATCGTGACGTACACTGAAGCTTTCTTT. It codes for CSARDRGSGIVTYTEAFF. V and J are TRBV20-1 and TRBJ1-1; no clear D gene. The CDR3 is made up of 18 amino acids. Trimming took off 0 bases at V and 3 bases at J, with 23 bases between the two ends. Germline V CDR1 and CDR2: DFQATT, SNEGSKA (reference sequence).